Reported below is one T cell receptor (beta chain). The antigen it binds to is not known. No base qualities exist here, and no much larger clone lies one base off it. The sample holds other DNA sequences that translate to the same CDR3. The receptor library was made with the immunoSEQ multiplex PCR assay. For the multiplex PCR, a mixture combining 60 forward primers for TCR Vbeta segments and 13 reverse primers for TCR Jbeta segments was used. The CDR3 region of rearranged TCR beta genes was amplified from genomic DNA with a multiplex PCR assay. The amplified TCR beta libraries were sequenced on the Illumina HiSeq System as 87-base-pair reads. Regarding the original processing steps: A later analysis tallied approximately 87 million unique TCR beta chains across the 666 repertoires, and about 12 million of those chains were shared by two or more donors. A nearest-neighbor algorithm error-corrected the raw reads and collapsed the reads into unique sequences, merging closely related sequences to remove PCR and sequencing errors. CDR3 sequences were aligned to IMGT reference sequences to assign V, D and J gene segments. For a sequence to be retained, a match of at least six nucleotides was required to both a V gene segment and a J gene segment. A rearrangement counted as productive if the CDR3 had no stop codons and remained in frame with V and J, and every other rearrangement counted as non-productive. Following IMGT convention, CDR3 was defined as the stretch from the second conserved V-encoded cysteine up to the conserved J-encoded phenylalanine. In an earlier analysis of around 570 of the donors, sequences lacking an unambiguous match to a single V gene segment were excluded. An earlier analysis of under 750 of the donors called V segments functional above 56.7% productive rearrangements and segregating when the between-donor standard deviation exceeded 5%. To diagnose cytomegalovirus status from the catalog of TCR beta chain sequences, a statistical classification framework was built. V and J gene assignment, in a later analysis, came from comparing TCR nucleotide sequences with IMGT/GENE-DB human TR gene sequences. A later analysis assigned CDR3 sequences and most-parsimonious VDJ recombination scenarios with the TCRdist pipeline. In a later analysis, every TCR beta chain was defined by the combination of its CDR3 amino acid sequence and its V-gene family, and reads without a unique V-gene family were dropped. A later analysis removed roughly 590 highly shared, low-generation-probability nucleotide sequences to deal with suspected cross-contamination and a sequencing artifact. In a later analysis, a clonal expansion index was calculated for each public chain from normalized within-repertoire ranks of inferred template counts. Generation probabilities in a later analysis came from a VDJ recombination model fitted to out-of-frame rearrangements, and those results were checked against IGoR. In a later analysis, hypergeometric tests were used to score TCR-TCR, TCR-HLA and TCR-CMV co-occurrence, with a repertoire-size bias correction applied to TCR pairs. A later analysis estimated false discovery rates by permuting HLA or CMV assignments 20 times. In a later analysis, co-occurring TCRs were grouped with DBSCAN, and TCRdist sequence similarity was added when clustering was performed within HLA-allele-positive subsets. Co-occurrence clustering excluded repertoires with fewer than 30,000 or more than 120,000 public chains, plus five with anomalous nucleotide sharing. TCRdb stores this immuneACCESS table with in-frame sequences only. Part of the clones is absent; in the studies checked, under half of the shortfall reflects unresolved V genes, and no reason is known for the rest. The V and J calls and clone size come from that table; D and trimming were worked out from the DNA. A total of about 35,000 clones appear in this sample, roughly 78% of them only once. About 6.3% of the sample lies in the top ten.

In total, about 650 healthy bone marrow donors made up the cohort. At the time of sampling, all cohort members were nominally healthy, though unrecorded immune exposures were likely present. The donor tested CMV seronegative and was one of the 352 seronegative cohort members. Each donor provided a peripheral blood sample, and peripheral blood mononuclear cells were used for TCR beta sequencing. The Qiagen DNeasy Blood Extraction Kit was used to extract genomic DNA from the blood cell samples. This sample stems from a study of cytomegalovirus exposure and HLA in healthy donors (dated by TCRdb to 2015 to 2018). Broadly, across the study: An earlier analysis of approximately 640 of the donors reported 250 to 350 Gb of sequence data and roughly 100 million unique TCR beta sequences from approximately 180 million T cells. All discovery cohort repertoires had been generated on a single sequencing platform. To predict cytomegalovirus infection status, the study combined high-throughput TCR immunosequencing, statistical association of individual TCRs with disease status, and machine learning. Class I and class II HLA loci were covered by the typing at four-digit resolution. The aim of the study was to test whether cataloging public T cell receptors could identify signatures of past pathogen exposure. Roughly 300 gigabases of sequencing data and approximately 80 million unique TCR sequences were included in an early release covering several hundred HLA-typed donors. Rather than drawing on any new phenotypic data, the later analysis identified candidate immune exposures from TCR beta sequences and the way those sequences occurred across donors. Besides the first cohort of more than 650 subjects, a separate validation cohort made up of 90 to 150 different subjects was used. A later genetic analysis took genome-wide SNP genotypes for about 65% of the 666 donors and used that subset as a discovery cohort. A later analysis re-examined previously published TCR beta repertoires from about 670 donors and added high-resolution HLA genotyping to investigate patterns of TCR occurrence. Among the approximately 420 genotyped donors, about 85% belonged to the genetic ancestry cluster associated with self-reported Caucasian donors. To decide whether each TCR beta V gene segment behaved as functional or pseudogenic, an earlier analysis of some 570 of the donors relied on high-throughput TCR beta sequencing. Among roughly 400 genotyped donors of the cohort, an average of roughly 230,000 unique TCR beta nucleotide sequences was sequenced per donor, of which roughly 18% were non-productive. The T cell repertoires of around 730 subjects were profiled by immunosequencing and related to cytomegalovirus serostatus. Because of strong linkage in the cohort, roughly five DR-DQ haplotypes were treated as single units for association and clustering. Donor age, sex, ethnicity and CMV serostatus were collected together with the repertoire data. Typing coverage differed by locus: A, B, C, DRB1 and DQB1 were typed in about 629-630 donors, DQA1 in approximately 520, DPA1 in some 600, and DPB1 in just under 480. Paper-wide results and their limitations: Specific HLA alleles were associated with more than 15,000 TCR beta sequences at a false discovery rate of 0.05 in a later analysis. Because the 87-base-pair reads could not distinguish some IMGT-functional V segments, including TRBV6-2 and TRBV6-3, those segments were excluded. A later analysis reported that several top co-occurrence clusters appeared linked to parvovirus B19, influenza, CMV and Epstein-Barr virus. In a later analysis, the rate of TCR association differed among HLA loci, with DRB1 alleles having the most associated TCRs and HLA-C alleles having the fewest. A further reported finding was that TCR beta sequences accurately predicted the HLA-A and HLA-B alleles for most subjects in the first cohort. The authors suggested that the approach could potentially be generalized to other disease states and immunological phenotypes. A cluster of highly shared sequence variants was judged likely to represent a technical artifact of the sequencing pipeline. For the cohort, immune exposure information was limited to CMV serostatus. Broadly in line with IMGT annotations, most TCR beta V segments showed up in productive rearrangements about 87% or about 30% of the time in an earlier analysis of around 550 of the donors. Strong co-occurrence of HLA alleles, especially DR and DQ, made assigning TCR associations to individual alleles difficult. V-gene and J-gene trimming of TCR beta chains was associated with a missense DCLRE1C variant in a later genetic analysis, and the association was replicated in an independent cohort. Because HLA typing was unavailable for some donors at each locus, only the typed subset was used in association tests. In a later genetic analysis, fewer N-insertions in productive TCRs were reported among donors in an Asian-associated ancestry cluster than the 666-donor mean. Most TCR sequences were observed very rarely across donors, whereas some public TCRs were present in many individuals. The earlier analysis of some 540 of the donors excluded around 17 rarely observed V segments, including chromosome 9 orphons, because counts were too low. Presence/absence analyses assumed roughly uniform sequencing depth across donors, an assumption that may not hold. In a later analysis, HLA-associated TCR beta chains showed more clonal expansion and lower generation probabilities than non-associated chains that were equally common. In a later analysis, most CMV-associated TCR beta chains were found to appear HLA-restricted, with HLA associations seemingly driven largely by CMV exposure. The classifier was reported to diagnose cytomegalovirus status with high specificity and sensitivity in both the original and validation cohorts. This cohort had only TCR beta chains sequenced, and the lack of alpha or paired-chain data limited which features could be detected. Linkage disequilibrium might explain the correlated functional status among segregating V segments, but an unknown experimental factor could not be ruled out. In the study, approximately 160 TCR beta chains were listed as associated with cytomegalovirus. A few of the identified cytomegalovirus-associated TCR beta chains were confirmed in vitro to be specific for cytomegalovirus antigens.

Taken from the germline V gene, the CDR1 and CDR2 loops are MNHNS and SASEGT. The V and J ends are trimmed by 2 bases and 1 base, leaving 5 bases between them. The CDR3 runs 13 amino acids, cysteine and phenylalanine included. CDR3 DNA is the only sequence kept; it has 39 bases, read in frame from the first base. The rearrangement joined TRBV6-1 to TRBJ1-1; the D gene remains uncertain. Sequencing used PBMCs. This TCR was sampled from a male donor in good health and CMV-seronegative. The DNA reads TGTGCCAGCAGTGAACGGGAGAACACTGAAGCTTTCTTT. Translated, it reads CASSERENTEAFF.